The T cell receptor (beta chain) under discussion was sequenced for a study of shared clonotypes between healthy human individuals. It was CD45RO-negative cells, positively selected for CCR7, that made up naive CD8 cells, with terminally differentiated effector memory CD45RA+ cells excluded. Generated by immunoSEQ multiplex PCR, the TCRdb table keeps only in-frame clones and is missing some. The sample holds some 580,000 clones; 95% to 98% are singletons and the top ten take 0.3%. A note on this clone: Its antigen is still unknown.

Germline loops: CDR1 MNHEY, CDR2 SVGAGI. V lost 0 bases to trimming and J lost 1 base, with 9 bases between them. The CDR3 has 15 residues. Study-level results: Relative to memory subsets, naive subsets generally showed larger estimated richness.

The clonotype was recovered from a man aged 30-40 years in good health. The chain has TRBV6-5 and TRBJ1-1; D is unresolved. The sample comprised naive CD8+ T cells sorted from blood. The CDR3 DNA follows: TGTGCCAGCAGTTACTCGCACAGATCGAACACTGAAGCTTTCTTT. Residues: CASSYSHRSNTEAFF.